A selection of T cell receptor beta chains follows, all from one sample in a study of blood T cell repertoires in COVID-19. Using immunoSEQ multiplex PCR, the repertoire was profiled, and TCRdb retains in-frame clones only, with some absent. Found here are approximately 93,000 clones, around four fifths of them singletons; the top ten hold around 9.4%. Specimen: peripheral blood. These receptors were collected from a woman aged 80 or over with acute or convalescent COVID-19. Each CDR3 is given without its conserved first and last residue. The order of the fields is V gene, J gene, CDR3 protein.

V: TRBV5-4
J: TRBJ1-4
CDR3: ASSAGGGATNEKLF

V: TRBV9
J: TRBJ2-5
CDR3: ASSSAGGLQETQY

V: TRBV14
J: TRBJ1-6
CDR3: ASNALDGYNSPLH

V: TRBV18
J: TRBJ2-3
CDR3: ASSGSGGLPDTQY

V: TRBV2
J: TRBJ1-1
CDR3: ASSLDRNTEAF

V: TRBV6-2/TRBV6-3
J: TRBJ1-4
CDR3: ASSWTGATNEKLF

V: TRBV2
J: TRBJ1-2
CDR3: ASSPGLQHYGYT

V: TRBV27
J: TRBJ2-5
CDR3: ASSLLPQGQETQY

V: TRBV2
J: TRBJ2-2
CDR3: ASNAQGRNTGELF

V: TRBV14
J: TRBJ1-1
CDR3: ASSSQGLLNTEAF

V: TRBV4-1
J: TRBJ2-3
CDR3: ASSQAPTSGNRDTQY

V: TRBV6-6
J: TRBJ1-6
CDR3: ASSYAQGARISPLH

V: TRBV6-2/TRBV6-3
J: TRBJ2-2
CDR3: ASSYATGVWTGELF

V: TRBV19
J: TRBJ1-5
CDR3: ASSIGGRFDQPQH

V: TRBV11-1
J: TRBJ1-1
CDR3: ASSYTGGQTEAF

V: TRBV6-1
J: TRBJ2-3
CDR3: ASSGGTGGTGRTDTQY

V: TRBV4-2
J: TRBJ1-2
CDR3: ASSHGTEAYGYT

V: TRBV12-2
J: TRBJ2-2
CDR3: ASRLPVTLAGGPTGELF